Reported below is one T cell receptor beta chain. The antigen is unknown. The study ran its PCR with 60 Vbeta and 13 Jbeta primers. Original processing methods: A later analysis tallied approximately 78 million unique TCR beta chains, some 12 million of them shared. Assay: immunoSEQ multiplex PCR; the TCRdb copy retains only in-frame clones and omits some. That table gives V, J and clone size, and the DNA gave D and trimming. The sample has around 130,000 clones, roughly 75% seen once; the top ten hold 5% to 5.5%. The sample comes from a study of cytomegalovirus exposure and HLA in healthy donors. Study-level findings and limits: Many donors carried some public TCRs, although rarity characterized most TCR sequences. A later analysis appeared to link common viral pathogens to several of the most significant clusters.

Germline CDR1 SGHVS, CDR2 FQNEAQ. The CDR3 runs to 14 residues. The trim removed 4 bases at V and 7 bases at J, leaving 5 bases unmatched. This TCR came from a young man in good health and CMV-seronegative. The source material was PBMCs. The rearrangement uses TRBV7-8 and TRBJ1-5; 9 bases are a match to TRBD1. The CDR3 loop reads CASSSTGGLQPQHF. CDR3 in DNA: TGTGCCAGCAGCTCCACAGGGGGCTTACAGCCCCAGCATTTT.